In its sample, the clone carrying this TCR beta chain ranks as medium-sized (0.01 to 0.1%). Its antigen is currently unknown. Because the CDR3's place on the DNA is in doubt, the DNA is left out and the CDR3 is given as listed by TCRdb. Other DNA sequences from this sample encode an identical CDR3 as well. In germline, CDR1 is MDHEN, CDR2 SYDVKM. Termini included, the CDR3 measures 13 amino acids. Sequencing used immunoSEQ multiplex PCR; TCRdb keeps in-frame clones, though not all of them. The data contain about 6,500 clones, 69% of them singletons. The data are from a study of OX40 agonist ivuxolimab in advanced cancers. For the study at large: Past anti-PD-1, anti-PD-L1 or anti-CTLA-4 therapy was accepted, and 40% had received some. Three patients responded partially, comprising one with hepatocellular carcinoma and two with cutaneous melanoma.

Study results and caveats: Partial responders treated at 0.1-3.0 mg/kg exhibited clonal expansion among the lowest measured.

This TCR came from an adult with an advanced solid tumor such as melanoma, head and neck, liver or kidney cancer. The V call is TRBV28, the J call TRBJ2-2; TRBD2 reflects the table's D call only, with no check against the DNA. Sequences were derived from CD4+ or CD8+ T cells sorted from blood, sampled in a trial of the OX40 agonist ivuxolimab. The CDR3 protein is CASSSSVTGELFF.